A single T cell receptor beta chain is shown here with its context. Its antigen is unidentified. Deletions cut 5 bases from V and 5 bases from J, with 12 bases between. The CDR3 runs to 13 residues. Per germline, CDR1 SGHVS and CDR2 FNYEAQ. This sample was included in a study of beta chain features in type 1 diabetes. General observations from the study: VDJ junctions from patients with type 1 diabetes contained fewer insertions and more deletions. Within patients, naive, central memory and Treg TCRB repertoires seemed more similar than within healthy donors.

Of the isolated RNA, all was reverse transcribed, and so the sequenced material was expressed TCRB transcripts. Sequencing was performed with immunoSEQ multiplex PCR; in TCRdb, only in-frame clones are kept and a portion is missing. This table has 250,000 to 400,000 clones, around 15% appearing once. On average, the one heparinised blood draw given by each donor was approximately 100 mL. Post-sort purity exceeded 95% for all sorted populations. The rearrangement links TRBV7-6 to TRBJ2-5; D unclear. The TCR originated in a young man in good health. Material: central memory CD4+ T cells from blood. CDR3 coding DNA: TGTGCCAGCAGCCGCCGAGTTGAGGAGACCCAGTACTTC. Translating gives CASSRRVEETQYF.